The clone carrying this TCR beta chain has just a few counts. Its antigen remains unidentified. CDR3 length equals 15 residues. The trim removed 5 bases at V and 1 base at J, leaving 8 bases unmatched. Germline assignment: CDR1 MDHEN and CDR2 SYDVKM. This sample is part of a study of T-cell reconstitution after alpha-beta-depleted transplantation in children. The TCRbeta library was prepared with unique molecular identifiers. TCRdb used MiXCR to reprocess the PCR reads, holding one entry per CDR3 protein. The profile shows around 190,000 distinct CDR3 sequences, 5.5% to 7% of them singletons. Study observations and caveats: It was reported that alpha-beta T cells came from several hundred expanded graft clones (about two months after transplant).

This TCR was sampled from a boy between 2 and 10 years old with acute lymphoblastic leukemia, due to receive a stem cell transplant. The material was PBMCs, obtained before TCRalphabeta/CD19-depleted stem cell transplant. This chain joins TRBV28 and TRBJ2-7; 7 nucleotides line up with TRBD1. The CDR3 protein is CASSTRDRKSYEQYF. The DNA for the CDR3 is TGTGCCAGCAGTACCCGGGACAGAAAATCCTACGAGCAGTACTTC.